Listed here are 24 T cell receptor beta chains from one sample, sequenced in a study of T cells expressing NK-cell markers. TCRdb re-called the 5' RACE reads and catalogs CDR3 proteins one per entry, DNA excluded. Its table records 250,000 to 300,000 distinct CDR3 sequences. The material sequenced was blood T cells: a sorted CD56 or NKG2C T cell subset, CD4+ or CD8+ T cells, or bulk PBMC T cells (not recorded which). Receptors were obtained from a man between 18 and 35 years old in good health.

V is TRBV7-2 and J is TRBJ1-4. Germline V lookup: CDR1 SGHTA, CDR2 FQGNSA. This CDR3 contains 13 residues. The CDR3 here is CASTRRAGEKLFF.

This rearrangement joins TRBV20-1 to TRBJ1-5. Germline V CDR1 and CDR2: DFQATT, SNEGSKA (reference sequence). CDR3 length: 14 residues. The CDR3 loop is CSARTGYSNQPQHF.

The chain employs TRBV20-1 and TRBJ1-1; no DNA is available, so the TRBD1 call from TCRdb remains unchecked. In germline, CDR1 is DFQATT, CDR2 SNEGSKA (reference sequence). The CDR3 runs to 15 residues. The CDR3 reads CSARDGGAQATEAFF.

The gene calls are TRBV11-3 and TRBJ2-1; with no DNA, the TCRdb D assignment of TRBD2 cannot be verified. The CDR3 length is 15 residues. CDR1 and CDR2 (germline): SGHNT, YENEEA. CDR3 sequence reads: CASSLRLAGVDEQFF.

CDR3 residues: CASSPGTIQETQYF. The rearrangement links TRBV5-6 to TRBJ2-5; TCRdb's assignment of TRBD2 cannot be checked, as there is no DNA. The CDR3 extends over 14 amino acids. Germline loops: CDR1 SGHDT, CDR2 YYEEEE.

CDR3 protein: CATKNRDPHEQFF. V and J are TRBV2 and TRBJ2-1; TCRdb's D gene call, TRBD1, goes unchecked for lack of DNA. Germline V gene data show CDR1 as SNHLY and CDR2 as FYNNEI. The CDR3 totals 13 residues.

The chain links TRBV29-1 to TRBJ2-3; the TCRdb D gene call, TRBD2, has no DNA to confirm it. The germline V gene encodes CDR1 SQVTM and CDR2 ANQGSEA. The CDR3 extends over 13 amino acids. The CDR3 is CSAKGAVTDTQYF.

The CDR3 here is CASSQQWDSEAFF. The chain combines TRBV6-5 with TRBJ1-1. The germline V gene has CDR1 MNHEY and CDR2 SVGAGI. This CDR3 region has 13 residues.

The gene calls are TRBV6-1 and TRBJ1-4. The CDR3 consists of 14 residues. The germline V gene has CDR1 MNHNS and CDR2 SASEGT. This CDR3 reads CASKLGATNEKLFF.

The chain recombines TRBV5-1 with TRBJ2-3; TCRdb calls TRBD1, which cannot be checked without DNA. This CDR3 is 15 amino acids long. CDR1 and CDR2 from the germline V gene are SGHRS and YFSETQ. The CDR3 sequence: CASSLTLDRGVPRYF.

V gene TRBV18 combines with J gene TRBJ2-5; as DNA is missing, the TRBD1 call by TCRdb cannot be tested. Looked up from germline, CDR1 is KGHSH and CDR2 is LQKENI. This CDR3 has 13 residues. The CDR3: CASSPGAQETQYF.

This chain links TRBV20-1 with TRBJ2-3; checking the TCRdb D call of TRBD2 is not possible without DNA. This CDR3 is built from 15 residues. CDR1 is DFQATT and CDR2 is SNEGSKA in the germline V gene (reference sequence). CDR3 sequence reads: CSARVRLGALDTQYF.

CDR3 loop: CASGAAEGYEQYF. The chain has TRBV6-1 and TRBJ2-7; TCRdb's D gene call, TRBD2, goes unchecked for lack of DNA. This CDR3 region has 13 residues. CDR1 is MNHNS, CDR2 SASEGT, per germline.

The chain employs TRBV5-6 and TRBJ2-3; TCRdb indicates TRBD1, and absent DNA this call remains unverified. The CDR3 spans 16 residues. The germline gives CDR1 SGHDT, CDR2 YYEEEE. This CDR3 is CASSGRDRGASDTQYF.

This chain uses TRBV6-1 with TRBJ2-3; TCRdb names TRBD2, which stays unverified in the absence of DNA. This CDR3 is built from 19 residues. Germline V gene lookup returns CDR1 MNHNS and CDR2 SASEGT. CDR3 sequence reads: CASRRGQTLAGVPTDTQYF.

The CDR3 is CSARKAGVYNGELFF. The chain uses TRBV20-1 and TRBJ2-2; TCRdb picks TRBD2, but there is no DNA to check that call. CDR1 is DFQATT, CDR2 SNEGSKA, per germline (reference sequence). The CDR3 is 15 residues long.

The J gene is TRBJ2-6, the V gene TRBV30; TCRdb names TRBD1, which stays unverified in the absence of DNA. The CDR3 has 14 residues. The germline V gene has CDR1 GTSNPN and CDR2 SVGIG (reference sequence). Here the CDR3 reads CAFDRGSGANVLTF.

The V gene is TRBV12-3 or TRBV12-4, the J gene TRBJ1-1. The CDR3 consists of 14 residues. The CDR3 loop is CASSRMDLTTEAFF.

The rearrangement joins TRBV5-6 to TRBJ1-3; the TCRdb call, TRBD1, lacks DNA for checking. This CDR3 has 17 residues. CDR1 SGHDT and CDR2 YYEEEE come from the germline V gene. The CDR3 loop reads CASSMSNRSWTWNTIYF.

The rearrangement links TRBV4-2 to TRBJ2-7; TCRdb's assignment of TRBD2 cannot be checked, as there is no DNA. Germline V gene lookup returns CDR1 LGHNA and CDR2 YNFKEQ. The length of the CDR3 is 15 residues. CDR3 loop: CASSQEGTSVHEQYF.

This chain links TRBV30 with TRBJ2-7; TCRdb picks TRBD2, but there is no DNA to check that call. Germline loops: CDR1 GTSNPN, CDR2 SVGIG (reference sequence). The CDR3 runs to 12 residues. CDR3 sequence: CAWSVTNYEQYF.

The chain combines TRBV29-1 with TRBJ2-1; there is no DNA to check the TCRdb D call of TRBD2. The CDR3 extends over 13 amino acids. Per germline, CDR1 SQVTM and CDR2 ANQGSEA. The CDR3 loop is CSVVYGPRVEQFF.

This CDR3 reads CASSFTASNEKLFF. The rearrangement joins TRBV5-6 to TRBJ1-4. Germline V gene lookup returns CDR1 SGHDT and CDR2 YYEEEE. The CDR3 totals 14 residues.

V gene TRBV10-3 combines with J gene TRBJ1-4; the D call of TRBD1 rests on TCRdb alone, since no DNA is present to check it. Germline V gene sequence: CDR1 ENHRY, CDR2 SYGVKD. The CDR3 sequence is 15 residues long. The CDR3 sequence: CATRGMTGGQEKLFF.